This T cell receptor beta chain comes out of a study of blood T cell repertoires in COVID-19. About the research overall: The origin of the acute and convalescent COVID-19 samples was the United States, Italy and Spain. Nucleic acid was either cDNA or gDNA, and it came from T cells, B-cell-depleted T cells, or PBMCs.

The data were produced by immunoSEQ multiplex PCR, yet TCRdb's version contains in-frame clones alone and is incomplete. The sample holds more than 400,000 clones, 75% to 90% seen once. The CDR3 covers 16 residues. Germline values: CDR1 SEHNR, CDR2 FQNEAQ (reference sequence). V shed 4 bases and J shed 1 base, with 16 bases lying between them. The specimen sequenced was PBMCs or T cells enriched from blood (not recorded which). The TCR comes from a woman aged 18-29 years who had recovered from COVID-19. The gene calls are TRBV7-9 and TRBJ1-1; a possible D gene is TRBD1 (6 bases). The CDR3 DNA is TGTGCCAGCAGCTCCGCCCCGACAGGCACGAACACTGAAGCTTTCTTT. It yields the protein CASSSAPTGTNTEAFF.